This TCR beta chain was recovered during a study of beta chain features in type 1 diabetes. General study results and limits: TCRB CDR3 length was moderately but significantly reduced in all four CD4+ subsets of Type 1 diabetes patients. At VDJ recombination sites, type 1 diabetes patients had fewer insertions and more deleted nucleotides. A possible short-template PCR bias applies equally to patients and controls. Compared with healthy donors, patients appeared to share more similar naive, central memory and regulatory TCRB repertoires.

This CDR3 comprises 14 residues. The germline CDR1 and CDR2 sequences are KGHSH and LQKENI. The ends were cut back, 6 bases at V and 6 bases at J, with 15 bases in the middle. The investigators reverse transcribed all of the isolated RNA, so they sequenced expressed TCRB transcripts. Only in-frame clones appear in the TCRdb table, and some are missing; sequencing was by immunoSEQ multiplex PCR. This table holds some 350,000 clones, about 14% found once. As for this clone: No antigen is known for it.

Sample: naive CD4+ T cells from blood. This chain connects TRBV18 to TRBJ2-1, with D perhaps matching TRBD2 (6 bases). The TCR comes from a woman under 30 with type 1 diabetes. The CDR3 nucleotides read TGTGCCAGCTCCGCGGGACTGTCAAGCAATGAGCAGTTCTTC. Translated: CASSAGLSSNEQFF.